This record concerns one T cell receptor beta chain sequence. This specimen belongs to a study of Ad26.COV2.S vaccination and SARS-CoV-2 variants. In the study overall: Donor participated within the Ad26.COV2.S arm of the COV1001 trial. Recipients of Ad26.COV2.S got it intramuscularly, once or twice 56 days apart.

This table comes from immunoSEQ multiplex PCR, and its TCRdb copy is limited to in-frame clones, with some not included. The sample gives about 480,000 clones, around nine tenths of which show up once; over 10% is in the top ten. CDR3 length: 14 amino acids. Trimming stripped 0 bases from V and 4 bases from J, with 8 bases between. CDR1 and CDR2 (germline): SGHTS, YDEGEE. Treatment here: 15 to 20 received Ad26.COV2.S at low or high dose, single or two shots; 5 received placebo; per-sample allocation not given. Specimens were obtained on day 63 following the first vaccine or placebo injection. The shot given was an Ad26 vector that makes Wuhan-strain SARS-CoV-2 spike.

This rearrangement joins TRBV5-8 to TRBJ2-1; D possibly corresponds to TRBD1 (5 bases). Sample: peripheral blood, taken in a trial of Ad26.COV2.S vaccine versus placebo. This clonotype was obtained from a person between 18 and 60 years old who received the Ad26.COV2.S COVID-19 vaccine or a placebo. The DNA of the CDR3 is TGTGCCAGCAGCTTGGCAGGGCCTTACAATGAGCAGTTCTTC. Its protein product is CASSLAGPYNEQFF.